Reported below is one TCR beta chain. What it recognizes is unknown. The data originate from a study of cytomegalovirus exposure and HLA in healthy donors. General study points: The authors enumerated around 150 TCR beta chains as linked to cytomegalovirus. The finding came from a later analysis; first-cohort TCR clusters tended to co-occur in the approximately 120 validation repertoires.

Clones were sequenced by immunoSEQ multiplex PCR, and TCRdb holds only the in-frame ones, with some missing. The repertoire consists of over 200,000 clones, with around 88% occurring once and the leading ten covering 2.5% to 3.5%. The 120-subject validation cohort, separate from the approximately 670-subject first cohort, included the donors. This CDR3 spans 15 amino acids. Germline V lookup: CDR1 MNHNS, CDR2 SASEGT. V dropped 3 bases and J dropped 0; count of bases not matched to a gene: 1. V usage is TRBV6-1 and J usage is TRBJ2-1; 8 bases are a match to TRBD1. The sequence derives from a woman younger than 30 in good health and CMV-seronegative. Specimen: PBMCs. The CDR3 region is CASSEGQVSYNEQFF. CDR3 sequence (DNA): TGTGCCAGCAGTGAGGGACAGGTCTCCTACAATGAGCAGTTCTTC.